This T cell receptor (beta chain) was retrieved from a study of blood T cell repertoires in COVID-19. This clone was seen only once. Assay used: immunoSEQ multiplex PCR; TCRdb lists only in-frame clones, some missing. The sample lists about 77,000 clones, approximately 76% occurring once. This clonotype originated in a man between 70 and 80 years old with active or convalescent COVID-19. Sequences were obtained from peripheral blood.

CDR3 sequence (DNA): TGTGCCAGCAGCTTAGGGACAGACACTCTAGCCAAAAACATTCAGTACTTC. It translates to CASSLGTDTLAKNIQYF. The rearrangement links TRBV7-9 to TRBJ2-4, with D tentatively TRBD1 (6 bases). With 1 base removed from V and 0 bases from J, the gap between germline ends came to 13 bases. The germline CDR1 and CDR2 sequences are SEHNR and FQNEAQ (reference sequence). The CDR3 contains 17 residues. Full variable domain (rest looked up from reference TRBV7-9 and TRBJ2-4): DTGVSQNPRHKITKRGQNVTFRCDPISEHNRLYWYRQTLGQGPEFLTYFQNEAQLEKSRLLSDRFSAERPKGSFSTLEIQRTEQGDSAMYLCASSLGTDTLAKNIQYFGAGTRLSVL.